Presented here are 8 T cell receptor beta chains from one specimen sequenced in a study of monozygotic twins with inflammatory bowel disease. Each CDR3 protein gets one entry in TCRdb, which reprocessed the 5' RACE reads and gives no DNA. This sample contains 440,000 or so distinct CDR3 sequences. Specimen: blood. Every receptor here comes from a human donor with ulcerative colitis or Crohn's disease, or a healthy co-twin of an affected twin (not recorded which).

The chain links TRBV5-5 to TRBJ1-2; TCRdb gives TRBD1 as the D gene, but with no DNA this cannot be confirmed. The CDR3 is 13 residues long. Germline loops: CDR1 SGHKS, CDR2 YYEKEE (reference sequence). The CDR3 sequence is CASSLGVAGGYTF.

This chain connects TRBV7-2 to TRBJ2-1; no DNA is available, so the TRBD2 call from TCRdb remains unchecked. Germline V gene sequence: CDR1 SGHTA, CDR2 FQGNSA. The CDR3 covers 15 residues. The CDR3 sequence: CASSLVSPSSSSQFF.

The CDR3 spells CASSHLSGAGNEQFF. The chain carries TRBV5-1 and TRBJ2-1; TCRdb designates TRBD2, a call that cannot be tested without DNA. Germline CDR1 is SGHRS and CDR2 is YFSETQ. This CDR3 is 15 amino acids long.

This chain joins TRBV20-1 and TRBJ2-7; as DNA is missing, the TRBD2 call by TCRdb cannot be tested. Germline V gene lookup returns CDR1 DFQATT and CDR2 SNEGSKA (reference sequence). This CDR3 has 12 amino acids. The CDR3 loop reads CSARVVGREQYF.

J is TRBJ1-2 and V is TRBV18; TCRdb picks TRBD1, but there is no DNA to check that call. CDR3 length: 19 amino acids. Germline values: CDR1 KGHSH, CDR2 LQKENI. CDR3 sequence: CASSPLRVGQGKLDYGYTF.

The V gene is TRBV7-2, the J gene TRBJ2-5; the TCRdb D gene call, TRBD2, has no DNA to confirm it. CDR1 and CDR2 from the germline V gene are SGHTA and FQGNSA. The length of the CDR3 is 15 residues. The CDR3 loop is CASSLSLAGPETQYF.

The V gene is TRBV19, the J gene TRBJ2-1; the TRBD2 assignment by TCRdb is unverifiable without DNA. The CDR3 contains 13 residues. Germline CDR1 reads LNHDA; CDR2 reads SQIVND (reference sequence). The CDR3 here is CASRTSGGGEQFF.

This chain uses TRBV5-1 with TRBJ2-1; without DNA, the TCRdb call of TRBD1 cannot be checked. This CDR3 has 15 residues. The germline CDR1 and CDR2 sequences are SGHRS and YFSETQ. The CDR3 spells CASSLEGQIYNEQFF.